This record looks at one T cell receptor (beta chain) sequence and its context. Its cognate antigen is unknown. A much larger clone lies a single base off, so this may be a read error. The CDR3 length is 15 residues. After removal of 2 bases from V and 3 bases from J, the junction contained 7 bases not matched to a gene. Germline CDR1 is SGHTA and CDR2 is FQGNSA. The sample is drawn from a study of blood T cells in healthy people across ages. Notes on the study in general: Those diversity estimates obtained from one million T cells were thought to be underestimates.

A sample-barcoded 5' primer and a J-beta primer mix were used in a second PCR of roughly 7 to 11 cycles. TCRdb independently ran MiXCR on the 5' RACE reads; one entry per CDR3 protein. The sample shows some 790,000 distinct CDR3 sequences, around 28% of them seen only once. The sequenced sample was blood. This TCR derives from a woman of 80 years or more in good health. The chain is built from TRBV7-2 and TRBJ2-7; TRBD1 matches 7 bases. In DNA, the CDR3 is TGTGCCAGCAGCTTAAGACAGGGCCCCCGCTACGAGCAGTACTTC. Residues: CASSLRQGPRYEQYF. Filled out from reference TRBV7-2 and TRBJ2-7, the complete variable domain reads GAGVSQSPSNKVTEKGKDVELRCDPISGHTALYWYRQSLGQGLEFLIYFQGNSAPDKSGLPSDRFSAERTGGSVSTLTIQRTQQEDSAVYLCASSLRQGPRYEQYFGPGTRLTVT.